These 24 T cell receptor beta chains were sequenced from one sample in a study of CD8 T cells in ankylosing spondylitis (dated by TCRdb to the late 2010s). Overall results and qualifications from the work: Blood from ankylosing spondylitis patients appeared to be characterized by a TCR beta motif made up of several highly homologous amino acid variants.

Their recognized antigens are unknown. The library relied on 5' RACE. This sample was sequenced with an Illumina HiSeq 2500. The public reads were quality trimmed at Q25 with fastp and then assembled into clones with MiXCR by TCRdb, keeping productive beta chains. Each entry is one CDR3 protein sequence, shown with its most common DNA and genes. The sample table holds hundreds of thousands of distinct CDR3 sequences, of which about 24% were seen once. About 1% of the sample is in the top ten clones. The sequenced sample was blood, either unsorted or a sorted T cell fraction (not recorded which). These receptor sequences come from a male donor with ankylosing spondylitis.

The rearrangement links TRBV7-6 to TRBJ1-2; perhaps TRBD1 as D (6 bases). The germline V gene encodes CDR1 SGHVS and CDR2 FNYEAQ. CDR3 length equals 15 residues. V lost 1 base and J lost 6, with 15 bases in between. CDR3 residues: CASSLEVQGFHGYTF. CDR3 DNA: TGTGCCAGCAGCTTAGAAGTACAGGGTTTTCATGGCTACACCTTC.

This clonotype was seen a few times. The V and J genes are TRBV12-3 or TRBV12-4 and TRBJ2-2, with D perhaps TRBD1 (6 bases). CDR3 length equals 15 residues. Trimming took 3 bases from V and 4 from J, leaving 12 bases between them. The CDR3 DNA follows: TGTGCCAGCAGTTTTAGGCAGGGGAGCACCGGGGAGCTGTTTTTT. Its protein product is CASSFRQGSTGELFF.

This clonotype appeared a few times. This may stem from a read error, because a much larger clone lies one nucleotide away. V and J are TRBV5-1 and TRBJ2-5, with 11 bases aligning to TRBD2. Germline V gives CDR1 SGHRS, CDR2 YFSETQ. This CDR3 contains 14 residues. Germline trimming cut 4 bases from V and 3 bases from J; bases unmatched to any gene: 2. In DNA, the CDR3 is TGCGCCAGCAGCGCGGGACTAGCGGAAGAGACCCAGTACTTC. It specifies CASSAGLAEETQYF. Drawing the rest from reference TRBV5-1 and TRBJ2-5, the complete variable domain is KAGVTQTPRYLIKTRGQQVTLSCSPISGHRSVSWYQQTPGQGLQFLFEYFSETQRNKGNFPGRFSGRQFSNSRSEMNVSTLELGDSALYLCASSAGLAEETQYFGPGTRLLVL.

V usage is TRBV18 and J usage is TRBJ2-7; 9 nucleotides agree with TRBD1. The germline V gene encodes CDR1 KGHSH and CDR2 LQKENI. The CDR3 runs to 16 residues. V trimming: 0 bases; J trimming: 3 bases; junction bases outside the gene matches: 6. CDR3 DNA: TGTGCCAGCTCACCACCAGCCTGGACAGGGGACTACGAGCAGTACTTC. This translates into CASSPPAWTGDYEQYF.

This clonotype was seen at least ten times. The V call is TRBV5-1, the J call TRBJ2-1; TRBD1 matches 10 bases. Trimming at V came to 4 bases and at J to 2 bases, leaving 3 bases not matched to a gene. CDR3 size: 15 residues. The germline CDR1 and CDR2 sequences are SGHRS and YFSETQ. The CDR3 DNA reads as TGCGCCAGCAGCGGGGGACAGGGGACCTACAATGAGCAGTTCTTC. It is translated as CASSGGQGTYNEQFF.

This clonotype appeared many times. The chain is built from TRBV6-1 and TRBJ2-7; D unresolved. Per germline, CDR1 MNHNS and CDR2 SASEGT. V was trimmed by 3 bases and J by 0 bases, leaving 6 bases between them. The CDR3 totals 13 residues. CDR3 DNA: TGTGCCAGCAGTGAGGCGGCCTCCTACGAGCAGTACGTC. This sequence encodes CASSEAASYEQYV.

The chain links TRBV7-2 to TRBJ2-2; D is ambiguous. With 3 bases removed from V and 5 bases from J, the gap between germline ends came to 10 bases. The CDR3 runs 14 residues. CDR1 and CDR2 from the germline V gene are SGHTA and FQGNSA. CDR3 in DNA: TGTGCCAGCAGCTTTGACGCAGCTACCGGGGAGCTGTTTTTT. The encoded protein is CASSFDAATGELFF.

The table lists this clonotype with a few counts. The chain links TRBV18 to TRBJ1-4, with a tentative D call TRBD1 (5 bases). Germline assignment: CDR1 KGHSH and CDR2 LQKENI. The CDR3 length is 14 residues. V lost 3 bases, J lost 8 bases, and 13 bases lay in between. The CDR3 loop reads CASSPPGRGEKLFF. Written as DNA, the CDR3 is TGTGCCAGCTCACCCCCGGGACGCGGGGAAAAACTGTTTTTT.

This clonotype was counted only a few times. V is TRBV2 and J is TRBJ1-2, with a weak D call TRBD1 (6 bases). CDR1 is SNHLY and CDR2 is FYNNEI in the germline V gene. This CDR3 is built from 18 residues. V lost 0 bases, J lost 0 bases, and 17 bases lay in between. The CDR3 reads CASSEALGGAATNYGYTF. The CDR3 nucleotides read TGTGCCAGCAGTGAAGCGCTTGGGGGGGCGGCTACTAACTATGGCTACACCTTC.

This clonotype turned up a few times. The genes are TRBV12-3 or TRBV12-4 and TRBJ2-3, with D uncertain. Trimming left V 1 base short and J 5 bases short, with 10 bases between. The CDR3 extends over 14 amino acids. The CDR3 loop reads CASSLDPAEDTQYF. The CDR3 region has the DNA TGTGCCAGCAGTTTAGATCCAGCCGAAGATACGCAGTATTTT.

This clonotype has more than one count but fewer than ten. The genes are TRBV12-3 or TRBV12-4 and TRBJ2-1; 9 positions match TRBD2. V dropped 4 bases and J dropped 6; count of bases not matched to a gene: 7. This CDR3 comprises 15 residues. CDR3 loop: CASSSHSGSVNEQFF. Written as DNA, the CDR3 is TGTGCCAGCAGTTCGCATAGCGGGAGTGTCAATGAGCAGTTCTTC.

This clonotype was seen only a few times. In nucleotides, the CDR3 is TGTGCCTGGAGTGTAAGATCTGAGCAGTTCTTC. It specifies CAWSVRSEQFF. The chain links TRBV30 to TRBJ2-1; no clear D gene. The CDR3 contains 11 residues. Trimming shortened V by 0 bases and J by 9 bases, and 6 bases separated the two germline ends. The V gene's germline CDR1 is GTSNPN and CDR2 SVGIG (reference sequence).

V is TRBV5-6 and J is TRBJ2-1; 14 bases are shared with TRBD2. The trim removed 3 bases at V and 7 bases at J, leaving 9 bases unmatched. This CDR3 comprises 17 residues. The germline V gene has CDR1 SGHDT and CDR2 YYEEEE. The CDR3 here is CASSSWGLAGVLNEQFF. As DNA, the CDR3 is TGTGCCAGCAGCTCCTGGGGACTAGCGGGAGTACTGAATGAGCAGTTCTTC.

In this sample, this clonotype turned up a few times. The chain combines TRBV20-1 with TRBJ2-2, with D unresolved. The CDR3 covers 14 residues. Germline-derived CDR1 and CDR2 are DFQATT and SNEGSKA (reference sequence). V was shortened by 1 base and J by 5 bases, with 11 bases between the two germline ends. CDR3 amino acids: CSARVLVRTGELFF. Written as DNA, the CDR3 is TGCAGTGCTAGAGTGCTAGTACGGACCGGGGAGCTGTTTTTT.

The CDR3 protein is CATSRDKDRSYNEQFF. In DNA, the CDR3 is TGTGCCACCAGCAGAGATAAAGACAGGTCCTACAATGAGCAGTTCTTC. The chain uses TRBV15 and TRBJ2-1; D possibly corresponds to TRBD1 (6 bases). Germline CDR1 and CDR2: LNHNV and YYDKDF (reference sequence). The CDR3 contains 16 residues. V was cut by 0 bases and J by 1 base, with 10 bases left in between.

There are a few counts of this clonotype. The chain carries TRBV11-2 and TRBJ2-7; D remains unclear. The V gene lost 5 bases and the J gene lost 9 bases, with 17 bases spanning the gap. The length of the CDR3 is 13 residues. Germline V gene lookup returns CDR1 SGHAT and CDR2 FQNNGV. The CDR3 coding sequence is TGTGCCAGCAGCCCATTGTACCTCGCTAGGCAGTACTTC. Amino acid sequence: CASSPLYLARQYF.

The chain combines TRBV20-1 with TRBJ1-5; D perhaps matches TRBD1 (6 bases). This CDR3 region has 15 residues. Trimming stripped 3 bases from V and 4 bases from J, with 16 bases between. Germline values: CDR1 DFQATT, CDR2 SNEGSKA (reference sequence). The CDR3 is CSARASGGKNQPQHF. Written as DNA, the CDR3 is TGCAGTGCTAGGGCCTCCGGGGGCAAAAATCAGCCCCAGCATTTT.

The chain is built from TRBV20-1 and TRBJ2-7; unclear D gene. V gave up 2 bases and J gave up 3 bases, with 11 bases separating them. Germline V gene lookup returns CDR1 DFQATT and CDR2 SNEGSKA (reference sequence). This CDR3 has 13 amino acids. The CDR3 coding sequence is TGCAGTGCTAGATCCCCTAGTGACTACGAGCAGTACGTC. Translated: CSARSPSDYEQYV.

The CDR3 sequence: CACGREAYGYTF. The CDR3 DNA is TGTGCCTGTGGGAGGGAGGCGTATGGCTACACCTTC. The genes are TRBV30 and TRBJ1-2; D uncertain. In germline, CDR1 is GTSNPN, CDR2 SVGIG (reference sequence). Trimming cost V 6 bases and J 5 bases, with 13 bases left between them. CDR3 length: 12 amino acids. Together with reference TRBV30 and TRBJ1-2, the CDR3 gives the full variable domain: SQTIHQWPATLVQPVGSPLSLECTVEGTSNPNLYWYRQAAGRGLQLLFYSVGIGQISSEVPQNLSASRPQDRQFILSSKKLLLSDSGFYLCACGREAYGYTFGSGTRLTVV.

This clonotype was detected a few times. The CDR3 region is CASGLGASTDTQYF. CDR3 DNA: TGTGCCAGCGGGCTAGGAGCAAGCACAGATACGCAGTATTTT. The chain links TRBV7-9 to TRBJ2-3; no clear D gene. Germline loops: CDR1 SEHNR, CDR2 FQNEAQ (reference sequence). The CDR3 extends over 14 amino acids. V lost 8 bases to trimming and J lost 0 bases, with 12 bases between them.

The genes are TRBV18 and TRBJ1-1; no reliable D call. The CDR3 runs 14 residues. In germline, CDR1 is KGHSH, CDR2 LQKENI. The V end lost 6 bases, the J end lost 5 bases, and 16 bases lay between the germline ends. The CDR3 here is CASSHGSMETEAFF. CDR3 nucleotide sequence: TGTGCCAGCTCGCATGGGTCTATGGAAACTGAAGCTTTCTTT.

The chain has TRBV7-2 and TRBJ2-1; 7 positions agree with TRBD2. Germline loops: CDR1 SGHTA, CDR2 FQGNSA. This CDR3 is built from 14 residues. The V and J ends lost 8 bases and 7 bases, in that order; junction bases with no gene match: 11. The CDR3 nucleotides are TGTGCCAGCCAATTAACCCTAGCGGCTAATGAGCAGTTCTTC. Its translation is CASQLTLAANEQFF.

The gene calls are TRBV5-1 and TRBJ2-3; 10 bases are a match to TRBD2. V lost 6 bases to trimming and J lost 1 base; unmatched junction nucleotides: 8. This CDR3 region has 16 residues. CDR1 and CDR2 (germline): SGHRS, YFSETQ. The CDR3 protein is CASTGLASLGTDTQYF. In DNA form, the CDR3 reads TGCGCCAGCACGGGACTAGCGAGCCTAGGCACAGATACGCAGTATTTT.

This clonotype was seen a handful of times. The chain links TRBV5-1 to TRBJ1-2, with D possibly being TRBD1 (5 bases). Trimming took off 3 bases at V and 2 bases at J, with 11 bases between the two ends. This CDR3 region has 14 residues. In germline, CDR1 is SGHRS, CDR2 YFSETQ. The CDR3 loop is CASSSRDGNYGYTF. Here the CDR3 DNA reads TGCGCCAGCAGCTCCCGGGACGGGAACTATGGCTACACCTTC. Together with reference TRBV5-1 and TRBJ1-2, the CDR3 gives the full variable domain: KAGVTQTPRYLIKTRGQQVTLSCSPISGHRSVSWYQQTPGQGLQFLFEYFSETQRNKGNFPGRFSGRQFSNSRSEMNVSTLELGDSALYLCASSSRDGNYGYTFGSGTRLTVV.